The 4 T cell receptor beta chains reported below all come from one sample, sequenced in a study of T cell responses to AZD1222 COVID-19 vaccine (TCRdb year 2021). Taken with the paper, the label for time point translates to: baseline before first vaccination. Library construction relied on the immunoSEQ multiplex PCR assay. TCRdb re-hosts the immuneACCESS table, in-frame sequences only. Its copies lack some clones; in the studies checked, an unresolved V gene accounts for under half of them, and the cause for the rest is not known. The sample profile shows about 50,000 clones; 80% to 90% of them were found once. The ten largest clonotypes hold 14% to 15% of the sample. Specimen: peripheral blood, collected on day 0 of AZD1222 vaccination. These TCRs come from an adult in good health.

This clone was observed once. The chain recombines TRBV4-1 with TRBJ2-3; D is perhaps TRBD2 (6 bases). Trimming took 5 bases from V and 2 from J, leaving 20 bases between them. Looked up from germline, CDR1 is MGHRA and CDR2 is YSYEKL. This CDR3 is built from 17 residues. As DNA, the CDR3 is TGCGCCAGCAGCGCACAGGACTATACCTTTTACACAGATACGCAGTATTTT. Translating it yields CASSAQDYTFYTDTQYF.

V and J are TRBV6-5 and TRBJ1-4; no clear D gene. Trimming took off 4 bases at V and 8 bases at J, with 11 bases between the two ends. CDR1 MNHEY and CDR2 SVGAGI come from the germline V gene. The CDR3 totals 13 residues. CDR3 sequence (DNA): TGTGCCAGCAGTTCTGGACTCGCCGAAAAACTGTTTTTT. This translates into CASSSGLAEKLFF.

The chain has TRBV2 and TRBJ1-2; possible D gene TRBD1, 6 bases. There are 14 residues in the CDR3. Trimming left V 2 bases short and J 3 bases short, with 10 bases between. CDR1 SNHLY and CDR2 FYNNEI come from the germline V gene. The CDR3 sequence: CASSELSGDYGYTF. The CDR3 bases are TGTGCCAGCAGTGAATTATCAGGGGACTATGGCTACACCTTC. The whole variable domain, filled in from reference TRBV2 and TRBJ1-2, reads EPEVTQTPSHQVTQMGQEVILRCVPISNHLYFYWYRQILGQKVEFLVSFYNNEISEKSEIFDDQFSVERPDGSNFTLKIRSTKLEDSAMYFCASSELSGDYGYTFGSGTRLTVV.

The CDR3 loop reads CSVASGSVRETQYF. The CDR3 nucleotides are TGCAGCGTAGCCAGCGGGAGCGTTCGGGAGACCCAGTACTTC. The V and J genes are TRBV29-1 and TRBJ2-5; 8 bases are a match to TRBD2. The V segment lost 6 bases and the J segment 5 bases; nucleotides outside the gene matches: 11. The CDR3 is 14 amino acids. Germline assignment: CDR1 SQVTM and CDR2 ANQGSEA.